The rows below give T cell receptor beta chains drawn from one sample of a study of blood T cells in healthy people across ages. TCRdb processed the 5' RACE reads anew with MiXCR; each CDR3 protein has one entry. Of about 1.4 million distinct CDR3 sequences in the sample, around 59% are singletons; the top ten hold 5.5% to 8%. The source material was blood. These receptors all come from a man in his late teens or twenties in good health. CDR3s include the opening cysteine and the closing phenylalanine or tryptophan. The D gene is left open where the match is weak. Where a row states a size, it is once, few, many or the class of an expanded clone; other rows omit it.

cdr3_nt: TGTGCCAGCGAGGCAGGGAGGGAGGTTAACTATGGCTACACCTTC; cdr3_aa: CASEAGREVNYGYTF; v_call: TRBV12-3/TRBV12-4; clone_size: NA; j_call: TRBJ1-2; d_call: NA
cdr3_nt: TGCGCCAGCAGCCAAGGGCGCTGGGGTCTAGCCAAAAACATTCAGTACTTC; cdr3_aa: CASSQGRWGLAKNIQYF; v_call: TRBV4-1; clone_size: NA; j_call: TRBJ2-4; d_call: NA
cdr3_nt: TGCGCCAGCAGCCAACTTCCGAAGAAGTTCGCTTACGAGCAGTACTTC; cdr3_aa: CASSQLPKKFAYEQYF; v_call: TRBV4-1; clone_size: few; j_call: TRBJ2-7; d_call: NA
cdr3_nt: TGCGCCAGCAGCGAGACTAGCGGGCCTAGCACAGATACGCAGTATTTT; cdr3_aa: CASSETSGPSTDTQYF; v_call: TRBV5-1; clone_size: NA; j_call: TRBJ2-3; d_call: TRBD2
cdr3_nt: TGTGCCAGCAGGGACCGGACAGCGTACTCCTATGAGCAGTACTTC; cdr3_aa: CASRDRTAYSYEQYF; v_call: TRBV6-1; clone_size: NA; j_call: TRBJ2-5; d_call: NA
cdr3_nt: TGCGCCAGCAGCCGCTCCGGGACGCTAAACTATGGCTACACCTTC; cdr3_aa: CASSRSGTLNYGYTF; v_call: TRBV4-1; clone_size: NA; j_call: TRBJ1-2; d_call: NA
cdr3_nt: TGCAGTGCTACCCCAGCGGGGGGTAGAGATACGCAGTATTTT; cdr3_aa: CSATPAGGRDTQYF; v_call: TRBV20-1; clone_size: NA; j_call: TRBJ2-3; d_call: TRBD2
cdr3_nt: TGTGCCAGCAGCTTAGCGAGTATCTCTGGGGCCAACGTCCTGACTTTC; cdr3_aa: CASSLASISGANVLTF; v_call: TRBV7-8; clone_size: NA; j_call: TRBJ2-6; d_call: NA
cdr3_nt: TGTGCCAGCAGCCCTCGTAGCGGGGGGGCAACAGATACGCAGTATTTT; cdr3_aa: CASSPRSGGATDTQYF; v_call: TRBV7-9; clone_size: once; j_call: TRBJ2-3; d_call: TRBD2
cdr3_nt: TGTGCCAGCAGTAGGACATATCCCGGAGATACGCAGTATTTT; cdr3_aa: CASSRTYPGDTQYF; v_call: TRBV7-6; clone_size: few; j_call: TRBJ2-3; d_call: NA
cdr3_nt: TGTGCCATCAGGGGACAGCTCCATAGCACAGATACGCAGTATTTT; cdr3_aa: CAIRGQLHSTDTQYF; v_call: TRBV10-3; clone_size: NA; j_call: TRBJ2-3; d_call: TRBD1
cdr3_nt: TGTGCCAGCAGTGAATCCCGGGACAGGGCCCCCTACGAGCAGTACTTC; cdr3_aa: CASSESRDRAPYEQYF; v_call: TRBV25-1; clone_size: few; j_call: TRBJ2-7; d_call: TRBD1
cdr3_nt: TGTGCCAGCAGCTTCCCCCGATCTGGCCGGGAGGTTAGCACAGATACGCAGTATTTT; cdr3_aa: CASSFPRSGREVSTDTQYF; v_call: TRBV7-2; clone_size: NA; j_call: TRBJ2-3; d_call: TRBD2
cdr3_nt: TGTGCCAGCAGCGTAGGGGGAGTTTTTGGGTCCTACGAGCAGTACTTC; cdr3_aa: CASSVGGVFGSYEQYF; v_call: TRBV9; clone_size: NA; j_call: TRBJ2-7; d_call: NA
cdr3_nt: TGCGCCAGCAGCCAAGATTCCGAAAGGGCGACCGCAGAGACCCAGTACTTC; cdr3_aa: CASSQDSERATAETQYF; v_call: TRBV4-3; clone_size: few; j_call: TRBJ2-5; d_call: NA
cdr3_nt: TGTGCCAGCAGCTTAGGACTAGCGGCTAACGTTTACAATGAGCAGTTCTTC; cdr3_aa: CASSLGLAANVYNEQFF; v_call: TRBV7-6; clone_size: NA; j_call: TRBJ2-1; d_call: TRBD2
cdr3_nt: TGTGCCAGCAGTTTATCCTGGACAGATCCGCATCCGCCCCAGCATTTT; cdr3_aa: CASSLSWTDPHPPQHF; v_call: TRBV27; clone_size: NA; j_call: TRBJ1-5; d_call: NA
cdr3_nt: TGTGCCACCAGCAGACGAGCCTACGTCGGGGGCAATGAGCAGTTCTTC; cdr3_aa: CATSRRAYVGGNEQFF; v_call: TRBV15; clone_size: NA; j_call: TRBJ2-1; d_call: NA
cdr3_nt: TGTGCCAGCAGTTCGGGGGATTTCTATGGCTACACCTTC; cdr3_aa: CASSSGDFYGYTF; v_call: TRBV27; clone_size: NA; j_call: TRBJ1-2; d_call: NA
cdr3_nt: TGTGCCACCAGCTCGCGTCGACAGGGTTGGGACATTCAGTACTTC; cdr3_aa: CATSSRRQGWDIQYF; v_call: TRBV15; clone_size: NA; j_call: TRBJ2-4; d_call: TRBD1
cdr3_nt: TGCAGCCACCCGATGTTGGACACTGAAGCTTTCTTT; cdr3_aa: CSHPMLDTEAFF; v_call: TRBV29-1; clone_size: few; j_call: TRBJ1-1; d_call: NA
cdr3_nt: TGCGCCAGCAGCCGAAATGGAGGGGATCGGCGGGAGAGAGGGGATGATGAGCAGTTCTTC; cdr3_aa: CASSRNGGDRRERGDDEQFF; v_call: TRBV4-1; clone_size: NA; j_call: TRBJ2-1; d_call: TRBD2
cdr3_nt: TGCAGCGTTGAAGGGGAGTTCAATGAGCAGTACTTC; cdr3_aa: CSVEGEFNEQYF; v_call: TRBV29-1; clone_size: NA; j_call: TRBJ2-5; d_call: NA
cdr3_nt: TGTGCCAGCAGCCAAGCGAGAGCGGGAGTCGAGACCCAGTACTTC; cdr3_aa: CASSQARAGVETQYF; v_call: TRBV4-2; clone_size: NA; j_call: TRBJ2-5; d_call: TRBD2
cdr3_nt: TGTGCCAGCAGTGCAGACAGGAGGAACACTGAAGCTTTCTTT; cdr3_aa: CASSADRRNTEAFF; v_call: TRBV27; clone_size: few; j_call: TRBJ1-1; d_call: NA
cdr3_nt: TGCGCCAGCAGCGGGCGGACAGGGGGTTTGAATGAGCAGTTCTTC; cdr3_aa: CASSGRTGGLNEQFF; v_call: TRBV5-1; clone_size: few; j_call: TRBJ2-1; d_call: TRBD1
cdr3_nt: TGTGCCAGCAGCCCGGGACAGAGGTTAGATGAGCAGTTCTTC; cdr3_aa: CASSPGQRLDEQFF; v_call: TRBV6-5; clone_size: few; j_call: TRBJ2-1; d_call: TRBD1
cdr3_nt: TGTGCCAGCATAAAACCCGGACGCGAACCGAATGAGCAGTTCTTC; cdr3_aa: CASIKPGREPNEQFF; v_call: TRBV6-5; clone_size: NA; j_call: TRBJ2-1; d_call: NA
cdr3_nt: TGTGCCATCAGTGACAGGGTAGATCAGCCCCAGCATTTT; cdr3_aa: CAISDRVDQPQHF; v_call: TRBV10-3; clone_size: few; j_call: TRBJ1-5; d_call: NA
cdr3_nt: TGTGCCACTTCTAGACGGAAGAGCAATCAGCCCCAGCATTTT; cdr3_aa: CATSRRKSNQPQHF; v_call: TRBV6-5; clone_size: NA; j_call: TRBJ1-5; d_call: NA
cdr3_nt: TGTGCCAGCAGCCGACAGGGTAATCAGGACGAGCAGTACTTC; cdr3_aa: CASSRQGNQDEQYF; v_call: TRBV6-2/TRBV6-3; clone_size: NA; j_call: TRBJ2-7; d_call: TRBD1
cdr3_nt: TGTGCCAGCGGACGCGACAGGGCTAATGGCTACACCTTC; cdr3_aa: CASGRDRANGYTF; v_call: TRBV2; clone_size: NA; j_call: TRBJ1-2; d_call: TRBD1
cdr3_nt: TGCGCCAGCAGCCGCCGACACGGGTCCACAGATACGCAGTATTTT; cdr3_aa: CASSRRHGSTDTQYF; v_call: TRBV4-3; clone_size: once; j_call: TRBJ2-3; d_call: NA
cdr3_nt: TGTGCCAGCAGCCCCGGACCCCTCGAGCAGTTCTTC; cdr3_aa: CASSPGPLEQFF; v_call: TRBV7-9; clone_size: NA; j_call: TRBJ2-1; d_call: NA
cdr3_nt: TGTGCCAGCAACGGCTTTGACCTCAGAGGAGGTGAAAAACTGTTTTTT; cdr3_aa: CASNGFDLRGGEKLFF; v_call: TRBV6-2/TRBV6-3; clone_size: NA; j_call: TRBJ1-4; d_call: NA
cdr3_nt: TGTGCCAGCAGCCGGCAGGCTGAAGCTTTCTTT; cdr3_aa: CASSRQAEAFF; v_call: TRBV12-3/TRBV12-4; clone_size: NA; j_call: TRBJ1-1; d_call: NA
cdr3_nt: TGTGCCAGCAGTGATTCGCAGGTCTGGGGTGGCTACACCTTC; cdr3_aa: CASSDSQVWGGYTF; v_call: TRBV6-4; clone_size: NA; j_call: TRBJ1-2; d_call: NA
cdr3_nt: TGCAGTGCTAGTGTGCAGGGGTTGATCAATGAGCAGTTCTTC; cdr3_aa: CSASVQGLINEQFF; v_call: TRBV20-1; clone_size: NA; j_call: TRBJ2-1; d_call: NA
cdr3_nt: TGTGCCAGCAGCCCCCGAGGGTTGGTCCGAGATGAGCAGTTCTTC; cdr3_aa: CASSPRGLVRDEQFF; v_call: TRBV6-6; clone_size: once; j_call: TRBJ2-1; d_call: NA
cdr3_nt: TGCAGCGTAAGAAGGTCTGGGGCCAACGTCCTGACTTTC; cdr3_aa: CSVRRSGANVLTF; v_call: TRBV29-1; clone_size: NA; j_call: TRBJ2-6; d_call: NA
cdr3_nt: TGTGCCATCAGTGACCTAACAAACGGAAAACTGTTTTTT; cdr3_aa: CAISDLTNGKLFF; v_call: TRBV10-3; clone_size: NA; j_call: TRBJ1-4; d_call: NA
cdr3_nt: TGTGCCAGCTCACTCAATGGCGAGGGGGAGACCCAGTACTTC; cdr3_aa: CASSLNGEGETQYF; v_call: TRBV18; clone_size: once; j_call: TRBJ2-5; d_call: NA
cdr3_nt: TGTGCCAGCAGTTCCGCCCGGAATAGCGGGGGGCGGGAGACCCAGTACTTC; cdr3_aa: CASSSARNSGGRETQYF; v_call: TRBV27; clone_size: once; j_call: TRBJ2-5; d_call: TRBD2
cdr3_nt: TGTGCCAGCAGCGACGCGGGACTAGATATCAATGAGCAGTACTTC; cdr3_aa: CASSDAGLDINEQYF; v_call: TRBV7-9; clone_size: NA; j_call: TRBJ2-7; d_call: TRBD2
cdr3_nt: TGTGCCAGCAGGTCCCCGACCCGCTCCTACAATGAGCAGTTCTTC; cdr3_aa: CASRSPTRSYNEQFF; v_call: TRBV7-9; clone_size: NA; j_call: TRBJ2-1; d_call: NA
cdr3_nt: TGTGCCACCAGTGATTTGACCCAGGGGGCTGCAGATACGCAGTATTTT; cdr3_aa: CATSDLTQGAADTQYF; v_call: TRBV24-1; clone_size: NA; j_call: TRBJ2-3; d_call: TRBD1
cdr3_nt: TGTGCCAGCAGCCCCGGGGGGGGGCTGTACAATGAGCAGTTCTTC; cdr3_aa: CASSPGGGLYNEQFF; v_call: TRBV27; clone_size: NA; j_call: TRBJ2-1; d_call: TRBD2
cdr3_nt: TGTGCCAGCAGAGACAGGGTTCAAGAGACCCAGTACTTC; cdr3_aa: CASRDRVQETQYF; v_call: TRBV2; clone_size: few; j_call: TRBJ2-5; d_call: TRBD1